The clone carrying this T cell receptor (beta chain) turned up a few times. Per the germline V gene, CDR1 is DFQATT and CDR2 is SNEGSKA (reference sequence). The CDR3 has 15 amino acids. After removal of 5 bases from V and 1 base from J, the junction contained 6 bases not matched to a gene. Preparation of the TCRbeta library involved a method that used unique molecular identifiers. TCRdb used MiXCR to reprocess the PCR reads, holding one entry per CDR3 protein. The repertoire holds fewer than 150,000 distinct CDR3 sequences, with about 9.9% as singletons. This sample was included in a study of T-cell reconstitution after alpha-beta-depleted transplantation in children.

This TCR derives from a girl younger than two who had a stem cell transplant for combined immunodeficiency, so the T cells may come from the graft donor. The sample here was PBMCs, mostly from graft donor cells, taken 180 days after TCRalphabeta/CD19-depleted stem cell transplant. The rearrangement joins TRBV20-1 to TRBJ2-2; 8 bases are a match to TRBD1. The DNA of the CDR3 is TGCAGTGCTCAAGGCGGACAGGGGAACACCGGGGAGCTGTTTTTT. Protein product: CSAQGGQGNTGELFF.